Below are 4 T cell receptor beta chains sequenced from a single sample in a study of OX40 agonist ivuxolimab in advanced cancers. Profiling relied on immunoSEQ multiplex PCR, and the TCRdb table lists in-frame clones only, not all of them. The data contain some 81,000 clones, more than 75% of them singletons. The sequencing here drew on CD4+ or CD8+ T cells sorted from blood, taken in a trial of the OX40 agonist ivuxolimab. The origin of the receptors is an adult with an advanced solid tumor such as melanoma, head and neck, liver or kidney cancer.

The J gene is TRBJ1-2, the V gene TRBV28; D not certain. Germline loops: CDR1 MDHEN, CDR2 SYDVKM. The CDR3 has 14 amino acids. V lost 1 base and J lost 8, with 14 bases in between. Here the CDR3 reads CASSLYPPGNGYTF. The CDR3 DNA reads as TGTGCCAGCAGTTTATATCCCCCCGGGAACGGCTACACCTTC.

The count of this clone is one. This chain links TRBV7-7 with TRBJ2-1; D possibly uses TRBD1 or TRBD2 (5 bases each). V lost 5 bases and J 5 bases, leaving 19 bases between the germline ends. This CDR3 contains 16 residues. Looked up from germline, CDR1 is SSHAT and CDR2 is FNYEAQ (reference sequence). CDR3 loop: CASSPTGTEVNNEQFF. The CDR3 nucleotides read TGTGCCAGCAGCCCTACCGGGACGGAGGTGAACAATGAGCAGTTCTTC.

The V gene is TRBV28, the J gene TRBJ2-7; D not resolved. The V gene lost 1 base and the J gene lost 2 bases, with 3 bases spanning the gap. Germline V lookup: CDR1 MDHEN, CDR2 SYDVKM. This CDR3 has 12 amino acids. CDR3 loop: CASSLSTYEQYF. CDR3 DNA sequence: TGTGCCAGCAGTTTATCAACCTACGAGCAGTACTTC.

The chain links TRBV25-1 to TRBJ2-3; 9 bases agree with TRBD1. The CDR3 has 17 residues. Germline V gives CDR1 MGHDK, CDR2 SYGVNS. With 4 bases clipped from V and 1 base from J, the junction kept 9 bases outside the gene matches. CDR3 sequence (DNA): TGTGCCAGCAGTGCCCTCCCGGGACAGGGACGCACAGATACGCAGTATTTT. Protein sequence: CASSALPGQGRTDTQYF.